This TCR beta chain was obtained from a study of PD-1 blockade in classical Hodgkin lymphoma. General study points: Why the repertoires differ is still unclear, perhaps disease activity or prior therapy.

As concerns this clone: Its specificity is not known.

The method was immunoSEQ multiplex PCR; TCRdb's version includes in-frame clones alone and lacks a portion of them. Of 70,000 or so clones listed, approximately 93% were seen once; the top ten hold less than 3.5%. The CDR3 runs to 11 residues. V lost 3 bases, J lost 5 bases, and 5 bases lay in between. CDR1 is KGHSH and CDR2 is LQKENI in the germline V gene. The time point is: newly diagnosed, previously untreated cHL patient sample. The authors compared against newly diagnosed, untreated classical Hodgkin lymphoma PBMCs. The sequenced sample was peripheral blood mononuclear cells (PBMCs). This TCR was sampled from a human donor with classical Hodgkin lymphoma. The V call is TRBV18, the J call TRBJ2-7; D remains ambiguous. The CDR3 spells CASSPADEQYF. The CDR3 coding sequence is TGTGCCAGCTCACCTGCCGACGAGCAGTACTTC.